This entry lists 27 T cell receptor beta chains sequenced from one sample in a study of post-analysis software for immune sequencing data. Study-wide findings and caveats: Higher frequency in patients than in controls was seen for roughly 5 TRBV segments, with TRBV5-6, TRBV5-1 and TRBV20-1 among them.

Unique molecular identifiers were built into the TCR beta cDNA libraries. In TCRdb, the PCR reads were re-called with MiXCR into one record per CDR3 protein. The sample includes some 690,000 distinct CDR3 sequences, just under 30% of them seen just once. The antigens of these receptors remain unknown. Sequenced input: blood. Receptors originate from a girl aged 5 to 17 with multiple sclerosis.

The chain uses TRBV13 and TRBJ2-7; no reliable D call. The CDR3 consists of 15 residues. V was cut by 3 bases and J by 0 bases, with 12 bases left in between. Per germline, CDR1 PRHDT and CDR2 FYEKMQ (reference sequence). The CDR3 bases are TGTGCCAGCAGCTTTGCTAACCCTCTCTCCTACGAGCAGTACTTC. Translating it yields CASSFANPLSYEQYF.

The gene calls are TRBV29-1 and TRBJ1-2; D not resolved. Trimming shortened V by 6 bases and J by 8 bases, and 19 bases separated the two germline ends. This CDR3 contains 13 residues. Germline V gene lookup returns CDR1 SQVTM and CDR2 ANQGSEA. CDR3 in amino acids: CSVPLRNSRGYTF. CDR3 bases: TGCAGCGTCCCTTTGCGTAATTCTAGGGGCTACACCTTC.

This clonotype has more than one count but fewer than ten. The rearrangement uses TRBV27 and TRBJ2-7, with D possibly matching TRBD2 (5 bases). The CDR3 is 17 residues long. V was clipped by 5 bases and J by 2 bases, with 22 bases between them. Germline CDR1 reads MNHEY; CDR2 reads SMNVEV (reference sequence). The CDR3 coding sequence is TGTGCCAGCAGTCCCCACCCGAGACTGGGAGAACCCTACGAGCAGTACTTC. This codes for CASSPHPRLGEPYEQYF.

Written as DNA, the CDR3 is TGCAGTGCCCCCCCGGGACTAGAAACCACCTACGAGCAGTACTTC. Protein product: CSAPPGLETTYEQYF. The J gene is TRBJ2-7, the V gene TRBV20-1; TRBD2 agrees at 8 bases. The trim removed 6 bases at V and 2 bases at J, leaving 12 bases unmatched. Germline-derived CDR1 and CDR2 are DFQATT and SNEGSKA (reference sequence). This CDR3 spans 15 amino acids.

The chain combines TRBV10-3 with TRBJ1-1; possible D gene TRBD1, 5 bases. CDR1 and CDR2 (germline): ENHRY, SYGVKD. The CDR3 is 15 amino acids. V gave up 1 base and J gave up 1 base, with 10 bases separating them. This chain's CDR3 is CAISEYGGKNTEAFF. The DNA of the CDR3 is TGTGCCATCAGTGAGTACGGGGGGAAGAACACTGAAGCTTTCTTT.

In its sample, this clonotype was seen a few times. CDR3: CASSSTGTSGYTF. For the CDR3, the DNA is TGTGCCAGCAGCTCGACCGGGACGTCAGGCTACACCTTC. This sequence joins TRBV7-9 and TRBJ1-2; D perhaps matches TRBD1 (5 bases). The V end lost 4 bases, the J end lost 8 bases, and 14 bases lay between the germline ends. Germline CDR1 is SEHNR and CDR2 is FQNEAQ (reference sequence). CDR3 length: 13 residues.

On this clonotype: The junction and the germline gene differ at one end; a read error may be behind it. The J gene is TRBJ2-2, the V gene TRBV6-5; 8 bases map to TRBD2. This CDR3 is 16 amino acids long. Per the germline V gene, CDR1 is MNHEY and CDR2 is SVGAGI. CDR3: CAGSYSKAGGGGELFF. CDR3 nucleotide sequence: TGTGCCGGCAGTTACTCTAAGGCGGGGGGTGGCGGGGAGCTGTTTTTT.

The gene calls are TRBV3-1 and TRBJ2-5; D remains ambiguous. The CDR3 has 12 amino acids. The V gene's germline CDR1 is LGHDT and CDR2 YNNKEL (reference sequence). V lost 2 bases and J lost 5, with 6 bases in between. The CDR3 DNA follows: TGTGCCAGCAGCCAATTGTGGGAGACCCAGTACTTC. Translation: CASSQLWETQYF.

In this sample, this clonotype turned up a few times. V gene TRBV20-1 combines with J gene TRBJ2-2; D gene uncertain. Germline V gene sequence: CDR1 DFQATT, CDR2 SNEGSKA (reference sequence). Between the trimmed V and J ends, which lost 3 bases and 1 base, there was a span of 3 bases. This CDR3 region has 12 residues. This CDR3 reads CSASWNTGELFF. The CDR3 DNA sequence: TGCAGTGCTAGTTGGAACACCGGGGAGCTGTTTTTT.

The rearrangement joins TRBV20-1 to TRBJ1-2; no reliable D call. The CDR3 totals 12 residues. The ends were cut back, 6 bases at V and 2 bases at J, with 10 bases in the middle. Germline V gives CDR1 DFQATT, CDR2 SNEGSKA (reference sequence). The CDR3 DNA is TGCAGTGCCTTAACACGGAACTATGGCTACACCTTC. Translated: CSALTRNYGYTF.

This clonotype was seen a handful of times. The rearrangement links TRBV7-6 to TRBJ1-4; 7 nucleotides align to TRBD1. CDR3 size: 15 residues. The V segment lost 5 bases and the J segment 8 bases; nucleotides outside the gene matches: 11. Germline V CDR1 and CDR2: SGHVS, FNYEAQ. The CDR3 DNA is TGTGCCAGCAGCGGTACAGGGGAAACAGGGGAAAAACTGTTTTTT. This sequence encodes CASSGTGETGEKLFF.

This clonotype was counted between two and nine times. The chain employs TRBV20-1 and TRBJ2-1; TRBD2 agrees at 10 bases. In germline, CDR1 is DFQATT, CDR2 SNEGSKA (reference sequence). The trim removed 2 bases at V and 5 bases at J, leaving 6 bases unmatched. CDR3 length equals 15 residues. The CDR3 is CSARKSGRENNEQFF. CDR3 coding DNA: TGCAGTGCTAGAAAGAGCGGGAGGGAAAACAATGAGCAGTTCTTC.

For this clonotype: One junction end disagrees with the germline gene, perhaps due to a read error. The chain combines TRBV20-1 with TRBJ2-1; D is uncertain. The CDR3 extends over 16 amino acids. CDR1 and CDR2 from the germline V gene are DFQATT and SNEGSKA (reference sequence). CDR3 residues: CGARDSATSSYNEQFF. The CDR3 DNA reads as TGCGGTGCTAGAGATTCGGCAACCAGCTCCTACAATGAGCAGTTCTTC.

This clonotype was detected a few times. The DNA for the CDR3 is TGTGCCACCAGCAGAGATCTGGGGAGCGAGCAGTACTTC. Translating gives CATSRDLGSEQYF. The chain recombines TRBV15 with TRBJ2-7; D possibly corresponds to TRBD2 (5 bases). The V gene's germline CDR1 is LNHNV and CDR2 YYDKDF (reference sequence). The CDR3 has 13 amino acids. With 0 bases removed from V and 6 bases from J, the gap between germline ends came to 9 bases. The complete variable domain, with remaining parts taken from reference TRBV15 and TRBJ2-7, reads DAMVIQNPRYQVTQFGKPVTLSCSQTLNHNVMYWYQQKSSQAPKLLFHYYDKDFNNEADTPDNFQSRRPNTSFCFLDIRSPGLGDTAMYLCATSRDLGSEQYFGPGTRLTVT.

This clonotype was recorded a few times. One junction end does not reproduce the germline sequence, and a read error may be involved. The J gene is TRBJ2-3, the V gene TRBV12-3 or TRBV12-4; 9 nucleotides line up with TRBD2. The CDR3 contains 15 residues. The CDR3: CASSLAGVSADTQYF. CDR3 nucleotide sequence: TGCGCCAGCAGCTTAGCGGGAGTTTCGGCAGATACGCAGTATTTT.

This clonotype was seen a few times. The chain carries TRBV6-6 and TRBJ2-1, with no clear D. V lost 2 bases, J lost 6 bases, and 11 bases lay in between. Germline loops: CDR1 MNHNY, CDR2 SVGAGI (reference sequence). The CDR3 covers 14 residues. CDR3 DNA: TGTGCCAGCAGTTACAATCGAGTCCTCAATGAGCAGTTCTTC. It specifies CASSYNRVLNEQFF.

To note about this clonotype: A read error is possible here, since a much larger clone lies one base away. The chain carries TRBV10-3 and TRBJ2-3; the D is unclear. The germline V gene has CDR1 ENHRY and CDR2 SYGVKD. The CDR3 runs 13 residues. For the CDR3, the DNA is TGTGTCATCAGTGAGTCCCAGCGAGATACGCAGTATTTT. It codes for CVISESQRDTQYF.

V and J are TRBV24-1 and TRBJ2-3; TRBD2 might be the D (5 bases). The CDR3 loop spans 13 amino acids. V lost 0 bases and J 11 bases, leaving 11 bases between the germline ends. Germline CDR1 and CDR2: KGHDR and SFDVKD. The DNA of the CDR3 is TGTGCCACCAGTGATTTGCAGAGGGTTGGGCAGTATTTT. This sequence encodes CATSDLQRVGQYF.

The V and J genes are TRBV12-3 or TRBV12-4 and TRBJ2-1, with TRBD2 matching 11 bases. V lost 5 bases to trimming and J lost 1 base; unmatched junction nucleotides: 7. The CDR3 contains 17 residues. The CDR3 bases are TGTGCCAGCAGTGCCCAACCTAGCGGGAGGTCCTACAATGAGCAGTTCTTC. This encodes CASSAQPSGRSYNEQFF.

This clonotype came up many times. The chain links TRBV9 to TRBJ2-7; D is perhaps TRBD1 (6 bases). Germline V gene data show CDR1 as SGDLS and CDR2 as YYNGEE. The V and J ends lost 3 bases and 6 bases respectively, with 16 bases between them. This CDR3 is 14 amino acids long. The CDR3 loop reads CASSATANRVEQYF. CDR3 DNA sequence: TGTGCCAGCAGCGCAACGGCAAACAGGGTCGAGCAGTACTTC.

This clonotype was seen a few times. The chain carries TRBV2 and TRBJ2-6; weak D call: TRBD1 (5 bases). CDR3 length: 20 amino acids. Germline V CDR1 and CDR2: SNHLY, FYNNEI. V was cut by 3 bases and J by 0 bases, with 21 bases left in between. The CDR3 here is CASSDRNVGQAHSGANVLTF. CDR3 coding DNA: TGTGCCAGCAGTGACCGGAACGTAGGACAAGCACACTCTGGGGCCAACGTCCTGACTTTC.

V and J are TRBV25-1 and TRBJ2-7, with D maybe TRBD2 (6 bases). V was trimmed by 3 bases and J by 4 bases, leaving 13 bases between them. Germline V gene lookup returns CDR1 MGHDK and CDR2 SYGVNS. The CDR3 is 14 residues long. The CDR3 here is CASSDPGLRYEQYF. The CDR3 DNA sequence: TGTGCCAGCAGTGACCCGGGACTGAGATACGAGCAGTACTTC.

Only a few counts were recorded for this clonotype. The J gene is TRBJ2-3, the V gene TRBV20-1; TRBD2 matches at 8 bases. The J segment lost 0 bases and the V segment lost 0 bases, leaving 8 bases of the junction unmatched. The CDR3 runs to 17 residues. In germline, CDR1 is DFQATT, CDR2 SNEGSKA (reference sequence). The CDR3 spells CSARDDIAGPSTDTQYF. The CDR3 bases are TGCAGTGCTAGAGATGACATAGCGGGGCCTAGCACAGATACGCAGTATTTT.

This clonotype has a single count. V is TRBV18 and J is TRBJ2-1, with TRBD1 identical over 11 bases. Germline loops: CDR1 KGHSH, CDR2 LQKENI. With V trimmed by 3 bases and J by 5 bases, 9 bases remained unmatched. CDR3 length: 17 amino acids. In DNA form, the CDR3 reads TGTGCCAGCTCACCGAGACGGGGACAGGGGGTAAACAATGAGCAGTTCTTC. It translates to CASSPRRGQGVNNEQFF.

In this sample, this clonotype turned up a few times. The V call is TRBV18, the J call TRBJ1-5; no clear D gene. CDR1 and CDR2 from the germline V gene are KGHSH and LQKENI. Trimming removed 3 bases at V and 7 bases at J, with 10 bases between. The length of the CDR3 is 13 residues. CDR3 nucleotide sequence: TGTGCCAGCTCACCTCAAGATATGCAGCCCCAGCATTTT. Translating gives CASSPQDMQPQHF.

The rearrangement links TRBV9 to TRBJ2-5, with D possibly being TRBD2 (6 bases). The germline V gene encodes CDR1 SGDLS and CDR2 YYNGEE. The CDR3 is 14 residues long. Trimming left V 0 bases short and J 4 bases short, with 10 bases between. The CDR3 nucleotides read TGTGCCAGCAGCGTAGCGGGAGATCGAGAGACCCAGTACTTC. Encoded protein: CASSVAGDRETQYF.

The CDR3 region is CSATGTSGRSSYEQYF. CDR3 DNA sequence: TGCAGTGCTACCGGGACTAGCGGGAGGAGCTCCTACGAGCAGTACTTC. The chain has TRBV20-1 and TRBJ2-7, with 15 nucleotides matching TRBD2. J gave up 0 bases and V 4 bases, and 4 bases lay outside the gene matches. CDR3 length: 16 residues. CDR1 is DFQATT and CDR2 is SNEGSKA in the germline V gene (reference sequence).